One sample yielded the 16 T cell receptor beta chains listed below, sequenced in a study of beta chain features in type 1 diabetes. Study-level points and caveats: People with Type 1 diabetes carried modestly yet significantly shorter TCRB CDR3s in all four CD4+ subsets.

Of the isolated RNA, all was reverse transcribed, and so the sequenced material was expressed TCRB transcripts. The method was immunoSEQ multiplex PCR; TCRdb's version includes in-frame clones alone and lacks a portion of them. The data show about 370,000 clones, around 9.6% seen once. The antigens these receptors bind are not known. Material: central memory CD4+ T cells from blood. These receptors were taken from a man aged 30-40 years with type 1 diabetes.

This clone has only a few counts. V and J are TRBV4-3 and TRBJ2-5; the D call may be TRBD1 or TRBD2 (5 bases each). CDR3 length equals 13 residues. The V gene lost 1 base and the J gene lost 5 bases, with 8 bases spanning the gap. Germline-derived CDR1 and CDR2 are LGHNA and YSLEER. The CDR3 DNA reads as TGCGCCAGCAGCCAAGGGGACGTGGAGACCCAGTACTTC. This codes for CASSQGDVETQYF.

This clone turned up a few times. This chain uses TRBV5-5 with TRBJ1-1, with 7 bases that match TRBD1. V lost 1 base to trimming and J lost 1 base; unmatched junction nucleotides: 4. The CDR3 extends over 15 amino acids. Germline V CDR1 and CDR2: SGHKS, YYEKEE (reference sequence). CDR3 DNA: TGTGCCAGCAGCTTGTCCCGGACAGGGAACACTGAAGCTTTCTTT. This codes for CASSLSRTGNTEAFF.

This clone appeared a few times. The V and J genes are TRBV6-6 and TRBJ2-7; TRBD1 matches 11 bases. The germline gives CDR1 MNHNY, CDR2 SVGAGI (reference sequence). CDR3 length: 15 amino acids. V trimming: 6 bases; J trimming: 4 bases; junction bases outside the gene matches: 8. CDR3 bases: TGTGCCAGCAGCTCAGGGACAGGGGGTACGTACGAGCAGTACTTC. It encodes CASSSGTGGTYEQYF.

This clone was recorded a few times. V is TRBV5-1 and J is TRBJ1-1; TRBD1 is a possible D gene (5 bases). This CDR3 has 15 amino acids. The germline V and J ends were trimmed by 4 bases and 4 bases, with 17 bases remaining between them. Germline V gene data show CDR1 as SGHRS and CDR2 as YFSETQ. CDR3 nucleotides: TGCGCCAGCAGCCCCCGGTGGGGGTCGGTCACTGAAGCTTTCTTT. This codes for CASSPRWGSVTEAFF.

For this clone: This may arise from a read error, as a much more abundant clone is one base away. It is likely a read error, because the conserved phenylalanine at the end of the CDR3 is missing. The chain recombines TRBV28 with TRBJ1-3; D uncertain. Germline CDR1 reads MDHEN; CDR2 reads SYDVKM. V gave up 5 bases and J gave up 0 bases, with 11 bases separating them. The CDR3 is made up of 15 amino acids. The DNA of the CDR3 is TGTGCCAGCAGTCCCCCTGTCGGCTCTGGAAACACCATATATTCT. Its translation: CASSPPVGSGNTIYS.

This clone has more than one count but fewer than ten. V is TRBV5-8 and J is TRBJ2-4; no clear D. Trimming took 1 base from V and 0 from J, leaving 8 bases between them. The CDR3 is 15 amino acids. The germline CDR1 and CDR2 sequences are SGHTS and YDEGEE. CDR3 loop: CASSLWRIAKNIQYF. CDR3 nucleotide sequence: TGTGCCAGCAGCTTGTGGCGAATAGCCAAAAACATTCAGTACTTC.

This clone was recorded a few times. A read error may explain this, as a much larger clone is one base away. The chain recombines TRBV5-5 with TRBJ1-2, with a possible D match to TRBD1 (5 bases). Deletions cut 1 base from V and 5 bases from J, with 9 bases between. The germline gives CDR1 SGHKS, CDR2 YYEKEE (reference sequence). CDR3 length: 13 amino acids. The CDR3 sequence: CASSLRQPYGYTF. CDR3 nucleotides: TGTGCCAGCAGCTTGAGACAGCCTTATGGCTACACCTTC.

The chain joins TRBV19 to TRBJ1-5; 10 bases align to TRBD1. The V and J ends lost 6 bases and 2 bases, in that order; junction bases with no gene match: 4. The V gene's germline CDR1 is LNHDA and CDR2 SQIVND (reference sequence). The CDR3 extends over 15 amino acids. For the CDR3, the DNA is TGTGCCAGTAGCCACGGGACAGGGGGCAATCAGCCCCAGCATTTT. Its protein product is CASSHGTGGNQPQHF.

This chain joins TRBV6-1 and TRBJ1-5, with D uncertain. Trimming shortened V by 1 base and J by 7 bases, and 5 bases separated the two germline ends. Germline CDR1 and CDR2: MNHNS and SASEGT. The CDR3 has 12 amino acids. The CDR3 region is CASSEGSQPQHF. The CDR3, as DNA: TGTGCCAGCAGTGAAGGGTCACAGCCCCAGCATTTT.

The V gene is TRBV25-1, the J gene TRBJ1-1; 12 positions agree with TRBD1. The V and J ends lost 4 bases and 1 base, in that order; junction bases with no gene match: 10. The CDR3 has 18 residues. Germline-derived CDR1 and CDR2 are MGHDK and SYGVNS. The CDR3 loop is CASSALPGQGAANTEAFF. Written as DNA, the CDR3 is TGTGCCAGCAGTGCCCTGCCGGGACAGGGGGCGGCGAACACTGAAGCTTTCTTT.

CDR3 nucleotide sequence: TGTGCCAGCAGCCCAGGGGGGTTCTCCTACAATGAGCAGTTCTTC. Translating gives CASSPGGFSYNEQFF. This rearrangement joins TRBV25-1 to TRBJ2-1; D is possibly TRBD1 (7 bases). CDR1 is MGHDK, CDR2 SYGVNS, per germline. V shed 6 bases and J shed 0 bases, with 12 bases lying between them. This CDR3 has 15 residues.

The V and J genes are TRBV13 and TRBJ2-1; D gene unclear. The CDR3 extends over 14 amino acids. Germline V gives CDR1 PRHDT, CDR2 FYEKMQ (reference sequence). V gave up 6 bases and J gave up 0 bases, with 9 bases separating them. The CDR3 here is CASSLSDSYNEQFF. The CDR3 DNA reads as TGTGCCAGCAGTTTGAGCGACTCCTACAATGAGCAGTTCTTC.

V is TRBV6-5 and J is TRBJ2-3, with D unclear. The CDR3 contains 12 residues. V was clipped by 5 bases and J by 4 bases, with 7 bases between them. Per germline, CDR1 MNHEY and CDR2 SVGAGI. The DNA for the CDR3 is TGTGCCAGCAGTGTAAGGGCAGATACGCAGTATTTT. Amino acids: CASSVRADTQYF.

The chain has TRBV27 and TRBJ2-3; D call uncertain. Germline CDR1 is MNHEY and CDR2 is SMNVEV (reference sequence). There are 13 residues in the CDR3. The ends were cut back, 8 bases at V and 0 bases at J, with 9 bases in the middle. CDR3 DNA: TGTGCCAGCCATTTGTCTAGCACAGATACGCAGTATTTT. Its translation: CASHLSSTDTQYF.

This clone was found a few times. The chain joins TRBV28 to TRBJ2-7; a weak D match, TRBD2 (5 bases). Germline V CDR1 and CDR2: MDHEN, SYDVKM. V dropped 11 bases and J dropped 2 bases, with 16 bases sitting between them. This CDR3 region has 13 residues. CDR3 residues: CAARGIGPYEQYF. The CDR3 coding sequence is TGTGCCGCGCGAGGGATCGGCCCCTACGAGCAGTACTTC.

V gene TRBV6-1 combines with J gene TRBJ2-6; no firm D call. In germline, CDR1 is MNHNS, CDR2 SASEGT. Trimming shortened V by 6 bases and J by 0 bases, and 9 bases separated the two germline ends. The CDR3 loop spans 15 amino acids. This CDR3 is CASRLGYSGANVLTF. DNA of the CDR3: TGTGCCAGCAGACTGGGTTACTCTGGGGCCAACGTCCTGACTTTC.